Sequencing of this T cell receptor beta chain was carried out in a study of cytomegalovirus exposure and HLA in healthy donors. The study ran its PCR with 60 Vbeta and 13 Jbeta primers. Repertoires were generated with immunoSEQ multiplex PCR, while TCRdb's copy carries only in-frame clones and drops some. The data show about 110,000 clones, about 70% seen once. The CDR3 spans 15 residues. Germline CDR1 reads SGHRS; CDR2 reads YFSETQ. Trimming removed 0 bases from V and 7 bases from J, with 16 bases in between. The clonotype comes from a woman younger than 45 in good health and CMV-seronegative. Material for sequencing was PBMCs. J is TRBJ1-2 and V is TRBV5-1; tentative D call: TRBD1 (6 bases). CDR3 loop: CASSLGGIQGVGYTF. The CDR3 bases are TGCGCCAGCAGCTTGGGGGGGATACAGGGAGTTGGCTACACCTTC.